One TCR beta chain is described in this entry. One Seattle source followed patients from active infection through their disease course. The table came from immunoSEQ multiplex PCR; TCRdb's copy has only in-frame clones and leaves some out. Here the sample spans 250,000 to 400,000 clones, about 90% being singletons. This record comes from a study of blood T cell repertoires in COVID-19. Study-level information: T cells, B-cell-depleted T cells, or PBMCs provided the cDNA or gDNA that served as material.

The TCR sequence derives from a woman between 25 and 40 years old with COVID-19, enrolled during active disease. The source material was peripheral blood.

CDR3 sequence reads: CASSFPDSLFTGELFF. As DNA, the CDR3 is TGCGCCAGCAGCTTTCCTGACAGTCTTTTCACCGGGGAGCTGTTTTTT. V is TRBV5-1 and J is TRBJ2-2; TRBD1 is a possible D gene (5 bases). Germline lookup yields CDR1 SGHRS and CDR2 YFSETQ. The CDR3 runs 16 residues. Deletions cut 2 bases from V and 4 bases from J, with 15 bases between.